This TCR beta chain was found in a study of T cell responses to AZD1222 COVID-19 vaccine. Produced via immunoSEQ multiplex PCR; TCRdb's table is partial and in-frame only. This sample has 100,000 to 130,000 clones; roughly nine tenths occur once, and the top ten carry 3.1%. A word on this clone: Its specificity is not known.

Germline CDR1 and CDR2: MNHEY and SMNVEV (reference sequence). V was cut by 2 bases and J by 6 bases, with 16 bases left in between. There are 15 residues in the CDR3. Study-level results: Reportedly, nearly half of unique spike TCRs recognized epitopes outside B.1.351/B.1.1.7 mutations. An increase in Spike-specific TCR breadth and depth was observed after two AZD1222 doses. Spike-spanning, vaccine-associated CD4 TCRs were dominant at 160-218 and 743-854. Only a handful of AZD1222 recipients were seropositive at baseline.

The source was peripheral blood, collected on day 0 of MenACWY control vaccination. The chain uses TRBV27 and TRBJ1-2; possible D gene TRBD1, 5 bases. This clonotype was sampled from an adult in good health. CDR3 in amino acids: CASSLSRRGVDGYTF. The DNA for the CDR3 is TGTGCCAGCAGTTTAAGTCGTCGGGGGGTGGATGGCTACACCTTC.